This T cell receptor beta chain was sequenced in a study of blood T cells in healthy people across ages. Next came a second PCR, run for about 6 to 12 cycles, which used a sample-barcoded 5' primer along with a J-beta primer mix. The template-switch adaptor, which had 12 random nucleotides, put a tag on each cDNA molecule. TCRdb itself ran the 5' RACE reads through MiXCR, one entry per CDR3 protein. The sample has roughly 550,000 distinct CDR3 sequences; approximately 25% are singletons. The V and J ends lost 1 base and 9 bases respectively, with 10 bases between them. The CDR3 contains 13 residues. This sample was also put to use in a study of T cells of mothers and their children. That work contributes: The TCR beta CDR3 read count exceeded 10 million for each mother and was 2.5 million to 3 million for each child.

The sample consisted of blood. The origin of this receptor is a boy aged 10-17 years in good health. The genes are TRBV12-3 or TRBV12-4 and TRBJ2-1; a weak D match, TRBD1 (6 bases). The CDR3 DNA reads as TGTGCCAGCAGTTTAGGGCACAGGGCTGAGCAGTTCTTC. Translation: CASSLGHRAEQFF.